One and the same sample provided the 26 T cell receptor beta chains below, sequenced in a study of blood T cell repertoires in COVID-19. The table came from immunoSEQ multiplex PCR; TCRdb's copy has only in-frame clones and leaves some out. The sample lists approximately 290,000 clones; roughly 87% were seen once. The sample comprised peripheral blood. These receptor sequences come from a man aged 18 to 30 with active or convalescent COVID-19.

The chain is built from TRBV5-1 and TRBJ2-7, with D possibly being TRBD1 (6 bases). The V end was cut by 0 bases, the J end by 0 bases, with 16 bases between. Germline-derived CDR1 and CDR2 are SGHRS and YFSETQ. The CDR3 contains 17 residues. The CDR3 DNA is TGCGCCAGCAGCTTGGGAACATTACGGACAGACTCCTACGAGCAGTACTTC. Translating it yields CASSLGTLRTDSYEQYF.

The gene calls are TRBV3-1 (or the pseudogene TRBV3-2) and TRBJ2-1; tentatively, D is TRBD2 (5 bases). Germline V gene data show CDR1 as LGHDT and CDR2 as YNNKEL (reference sequence). The CDR3 length is 16 residues. The V end lost 4 bases, the J end lost 4 bases, and 17 bases lay between the germline ends. The chain's CDR3 is CASSRAGGPKYNEQFF. The CDR3 DNA sequence: TGTGCCAGCAGCCGGGCCGGCGGGCCGAAGTACAATGAGCAGTTCTTC.

The CDR3 bases are TGTGCCAGCAGTCCACCTAGGAGGAACGATGGCTACACCTTC. Its protein product is CASSPPRRNDGYTF. The V and J genes are TRBV28 and TRBJ1-2; unclear D gene. This CDR3 is built from 14 residues. Germline V CDR1 and CDR2: MDHEN, SYDVKM. V lost 5 bases to trimming and J lost 6 bases, with 16 bases between them.

The chain has TRBV6-5 and TRBJ1-4; 7 bases fit TRBD1. The CDR3 runs to 15 residues. Unmatched junction bases numbered 8, after V lost 2 bases and J lost 8 bases. Germline assignment: CDR1 MNHEY and CDR2 SVGAGI. CDR3 region: CASSYGDSTNEKLFF. For the CDR3, the DNA is TGTGCCAGCAGTTACGGGGACAGTACAAACGAAAAACTGTTTTTT.

This chain joins TRBV27 and TRBJ2-3; D might be TRBD1 (5 bases). CDR3 length: 14 amino acids. Germline V lookup: CDR1 MNHEY, CDR2 SMNVEV (reference sequence). The V end was cut by 3 bases, the J end by 2 bases, with 9 bases between. The DNA of the CDR3 is TGTGCCAGCAGTTTTACCAGGGCCACAGATACGCAGTATTTT. Translated, it gives CASSFTRATDTQYF.

This chain connects TRBV7-3 to TRBJ2-1; the D is unclear. V lost 0 bases and J lost 1, with 7 bases in between. Per the germline V gene, CDR1 is SGHTA and CDR2 is FQGTGA. The CDR3 is made up of 15 amino acids. CDR3 in amino acids: CASSLTPGSYNEQFF. CDR3 DNA sequence: TGTGCCAGCAGCTTAACCCCAGGTTCCTACAATGAGCAGTTCTTC.

CDR3 DNA: TGTGCCAGCAGCTTAGGAACAGGGTCCTATGGCTACACCTTC. Its translation: CASSLGTGSYGYTF. J is TRBJ1-2 and V is TRBV7-6, with D tentatively TRBD1 (6 bases). The CDR3 length is 14 residues. Germline loops: CDR1 SGHVS, CDR2 FNYEAQ. V lost 1 base, J lost 4 bases, and 10 bases lay in between.

The rearrangement links TRBV11-3 to TRBJ2-1, with unresolved D. Germline CDR1 is SGHNT and CDR2 is YENEEA. Trimming removed 5 bases at V and 7 bases at J, with 6 bases between. This CDR3 contains 11 residues. Here the CDR3 DNA reads TGTGCCAGCAGCGTCACTAATGAGCAGTTCTTC. Protein: CASSVTNEQFF.

The chain uses TRBV28 and TRBJ1-5; D call uncertain. The CDR3 has 14 residues. Trimming removed 8 bases at V and 4 bases at J, with 15 bases between. The germline CDR1 and CDR2 sequences are MDHEN and SYDVKM. The CDR3 reads CASSGRPFNQPQHF. In DNA form, the CDR3 reads TGTGCCAGCTCAGGCCGGCCCTTTAATCAGCCCCAGCATTTT.

Only a few counts were recorded for this clone. The V call is TRBV4-2, the J call TRBJ2-5; no definite D call. The germline V gene encodes CDR1 LGHNA and CDR2 YNFKEQ. The CDR3 sequence is 13 residues long. Trimming shortened V by 4 bases and J by 7 bases, and 13 bases separated the two germline ends. The CDR3 spells CASSPSMRGTQYF. As DNA, the CDR3 is TGTGCCAGCAGCCCTAGTATGCGAGGGACCCAGTACTTC.

There are a few counts of this clone. The chain is built from TRBV18 and TRBJ1-2; D is possibly TRBD1 (6 bases). This CDR3 is 15 amino acids long. Germline V gene data show CDR1 as KGHSH and CDR2 as LQKENI. V was pared by 2 bases and J by 0 bases, with 10 bases between. DNA for the CDR3: TGTGCCAGCTCACCAGGACAGCCTCCTAACTATGGCTACACCTTC. Residues: CASSPGQPPNYGYTF.

This chain connects TRBV2 to TRBJ2-3; the match to TRBD1 covers 8 bases. Looked up from germline, CDR1 is SNHLY and CDR2 is FYNNEI. CDR3 length: 16 amino acids. Trimming cost V 7 bases and J 5 bases; bases outside gene matches: 14. Here the CDR3 DNA reads TGTGCCAGCACTCCGGACAGGGTAGGGCTGGGAGATACGCAGTATTTT. It yields the protein CASTPDRVGLGDTQYF.

The J gene is TRBJ1-2, the V gene TRBV7-8; maybe TRBD1 (5 bases). There are 15 residues in the CDR3. Germline V gene lookup returns CDR1 SGHVS and CDR2 FQNEAQ. Trimming left V 6 bases short and J 5 bases short, with 19 bases between. The CDR3 DNA sequence: TGTGCCAGCAGTCACCGACGAGGCAGGGATTATGGCTACACCTTC. It specifies CASSHRRGRDYGYTF. The full variable domain, completed using reference TRBV7-8 and TRBJ1-2, is GAGVSQSPRYKVAKRGQDVALRCDPISGHVSLFWYQQALGQGPEFLTYFQNEAQLDKSGLPSDRFFAERPEGSVSTLKIQRTQQEDSAVYLCASSHRRGRDYGYTFGSGTRLTVV.

The chain recombines TRBV28 with TRBJ2-6; the D gene is possibly TRBD2 (6 bases). The CDR3 extends over 16 amino acids. Germline CDR1 MDHEN, CDR2 SYDVKM. Trimming shortened V by 6 bases and J by 4 bases, and 16 bases separated the two germline ends. The CDR3, as DNA: TGTGCCAGCAGGGCTACAGGAGGGCCGGGGGCCAACGTCCTGACTTTC. Amino acids: CASRATGGPGANVLTF.

The chain couples TRBV19 to TRBJ2-1; the D gene is possibly TRBD2 (6 bases). V lost 2 bases and J 6 bases, leaving 20 bases between the germline ends. The CDR3 is made up of 17 amino acids. CDR1 is LNHDA, CDR2 SQIVND, per germline (reference sequence). The CDR3 region is CASSISTWRVAPNEQFF. CDR3 bases: TGTGCCAGTAGTATATCAACGTGGAGGGTGGCCCCCAATGAGCAGTTCTTC. Supplemented by reference TRBV19 and TRBJ2-1, the full variable domain reads DGGITQSPKYLFRKEGQNVTLSCEQNLNHDAMYWYRQDPGQGLRLIYYSQIVNDFQKGDIAEGYSVSREKKESFPLTVTSAQKNPTAFYLCASSISTWRVAPNEQFFGPGTRLTVL.

The V gene is TRBV27, the J gene TRBJ2-1; 9 bases align to TRBD1. Germline assignment: CDR1 MNHEY and CDR2 SMNVEV (reference sequence). V lost 5 bases to trimming and J lost 6 bases; unmatched junction nucleotides: 11. The CDR3 consists of 16 residues. In DNA form, the CDR3 reads TGTGCCAGCAGTCCCCTACGGACAGGGGCGCTCAATGAGCAGTTCTTC. Amino acids: CASSPLRTGALNEQFF.

The chain employs TRBV28 and TRBJ1-2, with a tentative D call TRBD1 (6 bases). V lost 4 bases and J lost 6, with 12 bases in between. The CDR3 has 13 amino acids. Per the germline V gene, CDR1 is MDHEN and CDR2 is SYDVKM. In nucleotides, the CDR3 is TGTGCCAGCAGTTCCACAGGGTATGATGGCTACACCTTC. Translation gives CASSSTGYDGYTF.

To note about this clone: One end of the junction is discordant with germline, which a read error may explain. The rearrangement links TRBV11-3 to TRBJ2-7; 7 nucleotides agree with TRBD1. The CDR3 contains 15 residues. Germline CDR1 and CDR2: SGHNT and YENEEA. In nucleotides, the CDR3 is TGTGCCAGCAGCCTAGAACAGGGGCCCTCCTACGAGCAGTACTTC. Protein product: CASSLEQGPSYEQYF.

This chain links TRBV11-2 with TRBJ1-5; 10 bases are shared with TRBD1. Germline V gives CDR1 SGHAT, CDR2 FQNNGV. The CDR3 runs to 16 residues. The junction had 6 bases not matched to a gene; V was cut back by 0 bases and J by 7 bases. CDR3 loop: CASSLDSGQGKQPQHF. CDR3 sequence (DNA): TGTGCCAGCAGCTTAGATTCGGGACAGGGGAAGCAGCCCCAGCATTTT.

This clone was picked up one time. This sequence joins TRBV9 and TRBJ1-1; D may be TRBD1 (6 bases). In germline, CDR1 is SGDLS, CDR2 YYNGEE. Trimming took 0 bases from V and 0 from J, leaving 18 bases between them. The CDR3 is 18 residues long. CDR3 loop: CASSVEAGGRIMNTEAFF. CDR3 nucleotide sequence: TGTGCCAGCAGCGTAGAGGCGGGGGGCAGAATCATGAACACTGAAGCTTTCTTT.

This chain connects TRBV5-1 to TRBJ2-3; possible D gene TRBD1, 6 bases. CDR1 is SGHRS and CDR2 is YFSETQ in the germline V gene. CDR3 length equals 15 residues. V dropped 4 bases and J dropped 1 base, with 13 bases sitting between them. This CDR3 is CASSRNRVGTDTQYF. The CDR3 bases are TGCGCCAGCAGCCGAAACAGGGTAGGCACAGATACGCAGTATTTT.

This chain links TRBV19 with TRBJ1-5, with 7 positions matching TRBD1. There are 16 residues in the CDR3. Germline lookup yields CDR1 LNHDA and CDR2 SQIVND (reference sequence). V trimming: 3 bases; J trimming: 1 base; junction bases outside the gene matches: 6. The DNA for the CDR3 is TGTGCCAGTAGTATGACAGGGAAACGGAGCAATCAGCCCCAGCATTTT. It translates to CASSMTGKRSNQPQHF.

The chain carries TRBV27 and TRBJ2-5, with 7 positions matching TRBD1. The CDR3 runs 15 residues. In germline, CDR1 is MNHEY, CDR2 SMNVEV (reference sequence). The ends lost 1 base at V and 3 bases at J; junction bases unmatched: 5. The CDR3 here is CASSLYPGTEETQYF. CDR3 nucleotides: TGTGCCAGCAGTTTATACCCCGGGACAGAAGAGACCCAGTACTTC.

V is TRBV28 and J is TRBJ1-2, with D perhaps TRBD1 (5 bases). The CDR3 is made up of 13 amino acids. V was clipped by 7 bases and J by 2 bases, with 11 bases between them. CDR1 is MDHEN and CDR2 is SYDVKM in the germline V gene. The CDR3 DNA is TGTGCCAGCACCGCAGGGTTGAACTATGGCTACACCTTC. Its protein product is CASTAGLNYGYTF.

The chain recombines TRBV5-5 with TRBJ2-1, with 7 bases identical to TRBD1. CDR1 and CDR2 from the germline V gene are SGHKS and YYEKEE (reference sequence). The ends lost 4 bases at V and 4 bases at J; junction bases unmatched: 8. The length of the CDR3 is 15 residues. The CDR3: CASSPTGWSYNEQFF. DNA for the CDR3: TGTGCCAGCAGCCCGACAGGGTGGTCATACAATGAGCAGTTCTTC.

The chain combines TRBV5-5 with TRBJ1-2; TRBD1 matches 9 bases. This CDR3 has 14 amino acids. After removal of 3 bases from V and 2 bases from J, the junction contained 2 bases not matched to a gene. In germline, CDR1 is SGHKS, CDR2 YYEKEE (reference sequence). DNA of the CDR3: TGTGCCAGCAGCTCGGGGACAGGGAACTATGGCTACACCTTC. Its translation: CASSSGTGNYGYTF.